Listed below are T cell receptor beta chains from one sample, sequenced in a study of cytomegalovirus exposure and HLA in healthy donors. Libraries were prepared by immunoSEQ multiplex PCR; TCRdb keeps only in-frame clonotypes and omits some of them. Seen here are roughly 56,000 clones, around 94% observed once, and the top ten hold under 2.5%. The source material was PBMCs. The receptors derive from a man between 18 and 35 years old in good health and CMV-seronegative. CDR3s include the opening cysteine and the closing phenylalanine or tryptophan. A D gene is named only where the DNA matches it firmly. For some rows the clone size is stated as once, few or many, or as a class when expanded; others skip it.

D	V	size	J	DNA	CDR3
NA	TRBV7-9	NA	TRBJ2-7	TGTGCCAGCAGCCCCACGACGACAGGTCCCACCTACGAGCAGTACTTC	CASSPTTTGPTYEQYF
NA	TRBV7-9	NA	TRBJ1-4	TGTGCCAGCAGCACACGGACAGCTCCTTTCGGTGAAAAACTGTTTTTT	CASSTRTAPFGEKLFF
NA	TRBV11-2	NA	TRBJ2-1	TGTGCCAGCAGCTATGCAGGGGGGTATCCAAGTGAGCAGTTCTTC	CASSYAGGYPSEQFF
NA	TRBV30	NA	TRBJ2-7	TGTGCCTGGAGTGTACGTGTGGGCCGTTCCTCCTACGAGCAGTACTTC	CAWSVRVGRSSYEQYF
NA	TRBV27	NA	TRBJ1-1	TGTGCCAGCAGTTTTCAGGGTCCCACTGAAGCTTTCTTT	CASSFQGPTEAFF
NA	TRBV4-1	NA	TRBJ2-3	TGCGCCAGCAGCTCATATAGCCTATCCCAGAGCACAGATACGCAGTATTTT	CASSSYSLSQSTDTQYF
NA	TRBV5-1	NA	TRBJ2-2	TGCGCCAGCAGCATTCCTCCAGGGAGGCGGAACACCGGGGAGCTGTTTTTT	CASSIPPGRRNTGELFF
NA	TRBV20-1	NA	TRBJ1-2	TGCAGTGTATGGGTCTCGGGAGGCTACACCTTC	CSVWVSGGYTF
TRBD1	TRBV28	NA	TRBJ1-1	TGTGCCAGCAGGTCAGGGGGAGGAGATTCGAACACTGAAGCTTTCTTT	CASRSGGGDSNTEAFF
NA	TRBV10-3	NA	TRBJ1-5	TGTGCCATCAGTGAGTACACGAGGGAGCCCCAGCATTTT	CAISEYTREPQHF
NA	TRBV2	NA	TRBJ2-1	TGTGCCAGAGGAGGTATTAGCGGTTCCTACAATGAGCAGTTCTTC	CARGGISGSYNEQFF
NA	TRBV5-1	few	TRBJ1-3	TGCGCCAGCAGCTTGGAGTCGGCTGGAAACACCATATATTTT	CASSLESAGNTIYF
NA	TRBV7-6	NA	TRBJ2-3	TGTGCCAGCAGCTTAGACAGTAGCACAGATACGCAGTATTTT	CASSLDSSTDTQYF
NA	TRBV19	NA	TRBJ2-5	TGTGCCAGTAGTATAACGCGGGTCGTGGGGGAGACCCAGTACTTC	CASSITRVVGETQYF
TRBD1	TRBV28	NA	TRBJ2-7	TGTGCCAGCAGTTTAAACAGGGGTCCAATCTACGAGCAGTACTTC	CASSLNRGPIYEQYF
NA	TRBV6-6	NA	TRBJ2-7	TGTGCCAGCCGCCGTGAGGGCAAAAACTACGAGCAGTACTTC	CASRREGKNYEQYF
TRBD2	TRBV5-1	NA	TRBJ2-1	TGCGCCAGCAGCTCGGGACTATTTACACAAACCTACAATGAGCAGTTCTTC	CASSSGLFTQTYNEQFF
NA	TRBV28	NA	TRBJ1-5	TGTGCCAGCAGCGACGACAGTAATCAGCCCCAGCATTTT	CASSDDSNQPQHF
TRBD2	TRBV4-3	NA	TRBJ2-3	TGCGCCAGCAGCCAAGAAATTTTAGCTAGCGGGAGGACTAGCACAGATACGCAGTATTTT	CASSQEILASGRTSTDTQYF
NA	TRBV10-1	NA	TRBJ2-3	TGCGCCAGTAGCACGGGAACGACGGTTAATACGCAGTATTTT	CASSTGTTVNTQYF
NA	TRBV7-9	NA	TRBJ1-1	TGTGCCAGCAGCTTAGTAGTTAAAGAAGCTTTCTTT	CASSLVVKEAFF
NA	TRBV18	NA	TRBJ2-3	TGTGCCAGCTCACCCCCCGGGGGCACAGATACGCAGTATTTT	CASSPPGGTDTQYF
NA	TRBV12-5	NA	TRBJ1-1	TGTGCTAGTGGTTTGGATGCAGGGGTCATGAACACTGAAGCTTTCTTT	CASGLDAGVMNTEAFF
TRBD1	TRBV6-5	NA	TRBJ1-1	TGTGCCAGCAGCCCGACAGGGTTGACTGAAGCTTTCTTT	CASSPTGLTEAFF
TRBD2	TRBV2	NA	TRBJ2-2	TGTGCCAGCAGTAAACTAGCGGGAGGTAACACCGGGGAGCTGTTTTTT	CASSKLAGGNTGELFF
NA	TRBV10-1	NA	TRBJ1-1	TGCGCCAGCAGTAGAGGAGGCCAGGGGTACACTGAAGCTTTCTTT	CASSRGGQGYTEAFF
NA	TRBV14	NA	TRBJ2-1	TGTGCCAGCAGCCAAGGATCTGGTAGCGGAGCCTGGAGGTGGGAGCAGTTCTTC	CASSQGSGSGAWRWEQFF
TRBD2	TRBV11-2	once	TRBJ2-1	TGTGCCAGCAGCTTAGATCTGGCGGGAGGGCATGAGCAGTTCTTC	CASSLDLAGGHEQFF
NA	TRBV5-1	NA	TRBJ2-1	TGCGCCAGCAGCTTTGGGGGGACAGTTCTCAATGAGCAGTTCTTC	CASSFGGTVLNEQFF
NA	TRBV20-1	NA	TRBJ1-2	TGCAGTGCTAGAGTCAATGGCTACACCTTC	CSARVNGYTF
TRBD2	TRBV11-2	NA	TRBJ2-2	TGTGCCAGCAGCCCTCGGCCTAGCGGAGCCTCGAACACCGGGGAGCTGTTTTTT	CASSPRPSGASNTGELFF
TRBD2	TRBV2	NA	TRBJ2-3	TGTGCCAGCAGTGAACCCCTAGCGGGTACGCAGTATTTT	CASSEPLAGTQYF
NA	TRBV2	NA	TRBJ2-2	TGTGCCAGCAGGTCGGAGGGGAGCCGCACCGGGGAGCTGTTTTTT	CASRSEGSRTGELFF
TRBD2	TRBV4-2	NA	TRBJ2-5	TGTGCCAGCAGCCAAGATGTACCCCGGACGACGGGACTAAAGACCCAGTACTTC	CASSQDVPRTTGLKTQYF
TRBD1	TRBV5-1	NA	TRBJ2-7	TGCGCCAGCAGCTCCGGGGGACAGGGCACCCCCCAGTACTTC	CASSSGGQGTPQYF
TRBD1	TRBV5-1	NA	TRBJ2-7	TGCGCCAGCAGCTCCGGGACAGGGATTCGAGAGCAGTACTTC	CASSSGTGIREQYF
TRBD2	TRBV5-4	NA	TRBJ2-2	TGTGCCAGCAGCTCCGCACTAGCGGGAGATCAAACCGGGGAGCTGTTTTTT	CASSSALAGDQTGELFF
NA	TRBV27	NA	TRBJ2-5	TGTGCCAGCAGCCTCGGGGGAGTGGAGACCCAGTACTTC	CASSLGGVETQYF
NA	TRBV5-8	NA	TRBJ2-7	TGTGCCAGCAGCCGGGGTTTCGTCTCCTACGAGCAGTACTTC	CASSRGFVSYEQYF
TRBD2	TRBV28	NA	TRBJ2-1	TGTGCCAGCGCCCCATGGGGGGGCATCGGGACTAGCGGGAGCAATGAGCAGTTCTTC	CASAPWGGIGTSGSNEQFF
TRBD2	TRBV7-2	once	TRBJ2-2	TGTGCCAGCAGCTTAGCTAGCGGGGCTTCCACCGGGGAGCTGTTTTTT	CASSLASGASTGELFF
NA	TRBV4-1	NA	TRBJ2-1	TGCGCCAGCAGCCAAGATCTGGGGCGTGAGCAGTTCTTC	CASSQDLGREQFF
NA	TRBV29-1	NA	TRBJ1-2	TGCAGCGTTGACGGTCCTAACTATGGCTACACCTTC	CSVDGPNYGYTF
TRBD1	TRBV23-1	NA	TRBJ1-4	TGCGCCAGCAGTCACCGACAGGGTCTTGAAAAACTGTTTTTT	CASSHRQGLEKLFF
NA	TRBV7-2	NA	TRBJ1-1	TGTGCCAGCAGCTCGCAGGTGGAAACATCTGAAGCTTTCTTT	CASSSQVETSEAFF
TRBD2	TRBV5-8	NA	TRBJ2-3	TGTGCCAGCAGCTTGCTAGCGGCCACAGATACGCAGTATTTT	CASSLLAATDTQYF
NA	TRBV4-2	NA	TRBJ2-2	TGTGCCAGCAGCTCGAGCCAGGGAGGCACCGGGGAGCTGTTTTTT	CASSSSQGGTGELFF
TRBD1	TRBV27	NA	TRBJ1-3	TGTGCCAGCAGTATCTCCGGGACAGCGAGCTCTGGAAACACCATATATTTT	CASSISGTASSGNTIYF
TRBD2	TRBV18	NA	TRBJ2-1	TGTGCCAGCTCACCACCGACTAGCGCATACAATGAGCAGTTCTTC	CASSPPTSAYNEQFF
TRBD2	TRBV4-1	once	TRBJ2-5	TGCGCCAGCAGCCAAGATCGGGGGGAAGACACCCAGTACTTC	CASSQDRGEDTQYF
NA	TRBV5-6	NA	TRBJ1-1	TGTGCCAGCAGCCCCAAGCGGGGGAACACTGAAGCTTTCTTT	CASSPKRGNTEAFF
TRBD1	TRBV6-5	NA	TRBJ1-3	TGTGCCAGCAGACCGACAGGGGGAAACACCATATATTTT	CASRPTGGNTIYF
TRBD1	TRBV19	NA	TRBJ1-2	TGTGCCAGTAGGCGGACAGGGGGGCCCTTGGGTGGCTACACCTTC	CASRRTGGPLGGYTF